A single sample is the source of the 26 T cell receptor beta chains below, sequenced in a study of shared clonotypes between healthy human individuals. In the naive CD8 group, cells lacked CD45RO and were positively selected for CCR7, so terminally differentiated effector memory CD45RA+ cells were left out. The table came from immunoSEQ multiplex PCR; TCRdb's copy has only in-frame clones and leaves some out. This sample yields around 2,100,000 clones, of which approximately 94% are seen a single time; around 1.2% belongs to the top ten. The material sequenced was naive CD8+ T cells sorted from blood. The receptors derive from a man between 18 and 29 years old in good health.

The chain links TRBV6-5 to TRBJ2-3; weak D call: TRBD1 (6 bases). This CDR3 has 14 residues. Germline CDR1 and CDR2: MNHEY and SVGAGI. V dropped 4 bases and J dropped 2 bases, with 10 bases sitting between them. CDR3 in DNA: TGTGCCAGCAGTTTACAGGGCCTCACAGATACGCAGTATTTT. Encoded protein: CASSLQGLTDTQYF.

The chain is built from TRBV9 and TRBJ2-1; 11 nucleotides match TRBD2. V gave up 4 bases and J gave up 5 bases; unmatched junction bases: 5. This CDR3 spans 15 amino acids. Germline CDR1 SGDLS, CDR2 YYNGEE. The DNA of the CDR3 is TGTGCCAGCAGCTGGACTAGCGGGCGGGACAATGAGCAGTTCTTC. This translates into CASSWTSGRDNEQFF.

The chain employs TRBV29-1 and TRBJ2-5; tentatively, D is TRBD1 (5 bases). Germline CDR1 reads SQVTM; CDR2 reads ANQGSEA. V was clipped by 7 bases and J by 2 bases, with 17 bases between them. This CDR3 has 14 residues. CDR3 region: CSADTGSQQETQYF. CDR3 nucleotides: TGCAGCGCAGATACAGGATCCCAGCAAGAGACCCAGTACTTC.

The chain employs TRBV28 and TRBJ2-5, with D tentatively TRBD1 (6 bases). The CDR3 is 14 amino acids. Per the germline V gene, CDR1 is MDHEN and CDR2 is SYDVKM. V lost 5 bases and J 3 bases, leaving 13 bases between the germline ends. For the CDR3, the DNA is TGTGCCAGCAGTCCCGGGACAAACGAAGAGACCCAGTACTTC. This translates into CASSPGTNEETQYF.

Notes on this clone: This sample also contains other DNA sequences that code for the same CDR3. The V gene is TRBV27, the J gene TRBJ2-3; D is possibly TRBD2 (5 bases). CDR1 and CDR2 from the germline V gene are MNHEY and SMNVEV (reference sequence). CDR3 length: 11 residues. Trimming removed 5 bases from V and 6 bases from J, with 6 bases in between. The CDR3 DNA is TGTGCCAGCAGTCCGGGGGATACGCAGTATTTT. This sequence encodes CASSPGDTQYF.

This chain links TRBV30 with TRBJ1-2; 7 bases align to TRBD1. Germline lookup yields CDR1 GTSNPN and CDR2 SVGIG (reference sequence). This CDR3 contains 12 residues. V was pared by 4 bases and J by 8 bases, with 7 bases of the junction left unmatched. CDR3 coding DNA: TGTGCCTGGACCCGACAGGGCTGGGGCTACACCTTC. Protein sequence: CAWTRQGWGYTF.

The chain is built from TRBV5-6 and TRBJ2-3; D is uncertain. The V end was cut by 2 bases, the J end by 6 bases, with 22 bases between. CDR1 and CDR2 from the germline V gene are SGHDT and YYEEEE. CDR3 length: 17 residues. CDR3 loop: CASSFSRHSPPLDTQYF. The CDR3 DNA reads TGTGCCAGCAGCTTCTCCAGGCATAGCCCCCCCCTTGATACGCAGTATTTT.

The chain combines TRBV4-3 with TRBJ1-1; possibly TRBD1 for D (6 bases). V lost 1 base, J lost 5 bases, and 17 bases lay in between. CDR3 size: 16 residues. Germline V lookup: CDR1 LGHNA, CDR2 YSLEER. The CDR3 DNA follows: TGCGCCAGCAGCCAAGTAATGGAGGGAGGGACAACTGAAGCTTTCTTT. It encodes CASSQVMEGGTTEAFF.

The J gene is TRBJ2-7, the V gene TRBV10-3; no definite D call. CDR3 length: 13 amino acids. V dropped 1 base and J dropped 4 bases, with 8 bases sitting between them. CDR1 and CDR2 from the germline V gene are ENHRY and SYGVKD. CDR3 loop: CAISELPKYEQYF. The CDR3 DNA follows: TGTGCCATCAGTGAGTTACCAAAGTACGAGCAGTACTTC.

In this sample, this clone turned up once. The chain is built from TRBV13 and TRBJ1-1; tentatively, D is TRBD1 (5 bases). Germline lookup yields CDR1 PRHDT and CDR2 FYEKMQ (reference sequence). V dropped 6 bases and J dropped 6 bases, with 11 bases sitting between them. The CDR3 totals 12 residues. In DNA form, the CDR3 reads TGTGCCAGCAGTCCGCTGGGGGCTGAAGCTTTCTTT. This codes for CASSPLGAEAFF.

The DNA of the CDR3 is TGTGCCAGCAGCACTAGCCCCTCTGCGTTCGAGCAGTACTTC. It specifies CASSTSPSAFEQYF. The rearrangement joins TRBV27 to TRBJ2-7; maybe TRBD2 (6 bases). Germline V gene data show CDR1 as MNHEY and CDR2 as SMNVEV (reference sequence). The V and J ends lost 6 bases and 6 bases respectively, with 18 bases between them. The CDR3 has 14 amino acids.

The chain carries TRBV5-8 and TRBJ1-1; TRBD1 might be the D (6 bases). V was clipped by 1 base and J by 7 bases, with 14 bases between them. Germline CDR1 reads SGHTS; CDR2 reads YDEGEE. The CDR3 is 14 amino acids. CDR3 loop: CASSLQGTNGEAFF. The CDR3 bases are TGTGCCAGCAGCTTGCAGGGGACTAACGGTGAAGCTTTCTTT.

This chain joins TRBV15 and TRBJ1-5; D unclear. This CDR3 region has 16 residues. CDR1 is LNHNV and CDR2 is YYDKDF in the germline V gene (reference sequence). Trimming removed 5 bases at V and 1 base at J, with 15 bases between. The CDR3 loop is CATSSSSGVSNQPQHF. In nucleotides, the CDR3 is TGTGCCACCAGCTCGTCTTCGGGTGTCAGCAATCAGCCCCAGCATTTT. The full variable domain, in which reference TRBV15 and TRBJ1-5 provide the parts outside the CDR3, is DAMVIQNPRYQVTQFGKPVTLSCSQTLNHNVMYWYQQKSSQAPKLLFHYYDKDFNNEADTPDNFQSRRPNTSFCFLDIRSPGLGDTAMYLCATSSSSGVSNQPQHFGDGTRLSIL.

V gene TRBV10-1 combines with J gene TRBJ2-3; TRBD2 aligns across 8 bases. The CDR3 is 15 amino acids. Germline CDR1 WNHNN, CDR2 SYGVQD (reference sequence). Trimming took 3 bases from V and 5 from J; bases not matched to a gene: 7. CDR3 protein: CASSESRGEGDTQYF. For the CDR3, the DNA is TGCGCCAGCAGTGAATCGCGGGGGGAGGGAGATACGCAGTATTTT.

The chain links TRBV11-2 to TRBJ2-1; D not certain. The germline gives CDR1 SGHAT, CDR2 FQNNGV. This CDR3 comprises 15 residues. Trimming stripped 1 base from V and 0 bases from J, with 7 bases between. The CDR3 protein is CASSLGPVSYNEQFF. CDR3 nucleotide sequence: TGTGCCAGCAGCTTAGGTCCGGTCTCCTACAATGAGCAGTTCTTC.

The V call is TRBV28, the J call TRBJ1-2; D is possibly TRBD1 (6 bases). V dropped 3 bases and J dropped 7 bases, with 12 bases sitting between them. Germline V lookup: CDR1 MDHEN, CDR2 SYDVKM. The CDR3 has 13 residues. The CDR3 is CASSFVDSPGYTF. The CDR3, as DNA: TGTGCCAGCAGTTTTGTGGACAGTCCTGGCTACACCTTC.

This sequence joins TRBV27 and TRBJ2-5, with TRBD1 matching over 9 bases. The CDR3 is 15 amino acids. Germline-derived CDR1 and CDR2 are MNHEY and SMNVEV (reference sequence). With V trimmed by 4 bases and J by 3 bases, 6 bases remained unmatched. CDR3 protein: CASSSRDRVKETQYF. CDR3 nucleotides: TGTGCCAGCAGTTCCCGGGACAGGGTCAAAGAGACCCAGTACTTC.

The table lists this clone with a count of one. J is TRBJ2-3 and V is TRBV6-5, with D tentatively TRBD1 (6 bases). Looked up from germline, CDR1 is MNHEY and CDR2 is SVGAGI. This CDR3 comprises 15 residues. The V and J ends lost 2 bases and 3 bases respectively, with 12 bases between them. The CDR3 region is CASSYTGLGTDTQYF. For the CDR3, the DNA is TGTGCCAGCAGTTACACAGGGCTAGGGACAGATACGCAGTATTTT.

V is TRBV7-6 and J is TRBJ2-7, with TRBD1 as a possible D gene (6 bases). In germline, CDR1 is SGHVS, CDR2 FNYEAQ. Trimming took 1 base from V and 3 from J, leaving 13 bases between them. This CDR3 comprises 15 residues. The CDR3 is CASSLGGDTIYEQYF. The CDR3 region has the DNA TGTGCCAGCAGCTTAGGTGGGGACACAATCTACGAGCAGTACTTC. The whole variable domain, remainder taken from reference TRBV7-6 and TRBJ2-7, is GAGVSQSPRYKVTKRGQDVALRCDPISGHVSLYWYRQALGQGPEFLTYFNYEAQQDKSGLPNDRFSAERPEGSISTLTIQRTEQRDSAMYRCASSLGGDTIYEQYFGPGTRLTVT.

On this clone: The same CDR3 is also encoded by other DNA sequences in this sample. V is TRBV11-2 and J is TRBJ2-7, with D hard to call. Germline CDR1 is SGHAT and CDR2 is FQNNGV. The V end was cut by 5 bases, the J end by 2 bases, with 10 bases between. The CDR3 is made up of 13 amino acids. The CDR3 loop reads CASSLERAYEQYF. In DNA form, the CDR3 reads TGTGCCAGCAGCCTCGAGAGAGCCTACGAGCAGTACTTC.

This chain connects TRBV19 to TRBJ1-3, with 8 bases lining up with TRBD1. The CDR3 consists of 20 residues. V dropped 9 bases and J dropped 3; count of bases not matched to a gene: 25. Germline-derived CDR1 and CDR2 are LNHDA and SQIVND (reference sequence). DNA for the CDR3: TGTGCCAGAACACGTGATCAACCGGGACAGGCCTTTCCTCGTGGAAACACCATATATTTT. The encoded protein is CARTRDQPGQAFPRGNTIYF.

As concerns this clone: Other DNA sequences within the sample encode an identical CDR3. This chain joins TRBV6-5 and TRBJ2-7, with TRBD1 matching over 9 bases. CDR1 and CDR2 from the germline V gene are MNHEY and SVGAGI. The CDR3 contains 13 residues. The trim removed 6 bases at V and 5 bases at J, leaving 5 bases unmatched. The CDR3 reads CASSPGTGNEQYF. CDR3 sequence (DNA): TGTGCCAGCAGCCCCGGGACAGGGAACGAGCAGTACTTC.

About this clone: The same CDR3 also results from other DNA sequences found in this sample. V usage is TRBV27 and J usage is TRBJ2-7; 8 nucleotides agree with TRBD1. With 5 bases clipped from V and 0 bases from J, the junction kept 9 bases outside the gene matches. CDR1 and CDR2 (germline): MNHEY, SMNVEV (reference sequence). This CDR3 has 16 amino acids. CDR3 region: CASSPSTGEDSYEQYF. The CDR3 bases are TGTGCCAGCAGTCCCTCGACAGGGGAAGACTCCTACGAGCAGTACTTC.

V gene TRBV4-1 combines with J gene TRBJ2-7; TRBD2 matches at 15 bases. V shed 3 bases, J shed 1 base, and the junction held 7 bases outside the gene matches. The length of the CDR3 is 18 residues. Per germline, CDR1 MGHRA and CDR2 YSYEKL. The CDR3 spells CASSHRTSGGARSYEQYF. Here the CDR3 DNA reads TGCGCCAGCAGCCACCGGACTAGCGGGGGGGCCCGGTCCTACGAGCAGTACTTC.

The chain couples TRBV7-9 to TRBJ2-5; D is ambiguous. The V gene's germline CDR1 is SEHNR and CDR2 FQNEAQ (reference sequence). With 1 base removed from V and 2 bases from J, the gap between germline ends came to 5 bases. CDR3 length: 13 residues. This CDR3 is CASSLGEQETQYF. In DNA, the CDR3 is TGTGCCAGCAGCTTAGGGGAACAAGAGACCCAGTACTTC.

This rearrangement joins TRBV27 to TRBJ1-2, with a possible D match to TRBD1 (6 bases). The ends were cut back, 0 bases at V and 2 bases at J, with 10 bases in the middle. This CDR3 comprises 15 residues. Looked up from germline, CDR1 is MNHEY and CDR2 is SMNVEV (reference sequence). This CDR3 is CASSLSPQGNYGYTF. DNA of the CDR3: TGTGCCAGCAGTTTATCCCCACAGGGAAACTATGGCTACACCTTC.